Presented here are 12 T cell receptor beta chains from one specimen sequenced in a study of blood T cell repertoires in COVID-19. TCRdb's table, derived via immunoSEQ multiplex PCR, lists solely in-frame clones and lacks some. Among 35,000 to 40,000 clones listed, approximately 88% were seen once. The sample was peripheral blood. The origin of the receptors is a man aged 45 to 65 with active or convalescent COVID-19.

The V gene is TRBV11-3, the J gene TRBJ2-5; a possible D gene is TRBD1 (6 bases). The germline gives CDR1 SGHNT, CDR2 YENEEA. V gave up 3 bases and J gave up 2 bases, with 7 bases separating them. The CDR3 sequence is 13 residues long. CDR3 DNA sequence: TGTGCCAGCAGCTTTGGACAGCAAGAGACCCAGTACTTC. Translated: CASSFGQQETQYF.

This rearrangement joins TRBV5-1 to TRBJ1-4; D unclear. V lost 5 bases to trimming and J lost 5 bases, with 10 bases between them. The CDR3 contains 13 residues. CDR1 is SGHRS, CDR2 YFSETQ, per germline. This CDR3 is CASRLRGNEKLFF. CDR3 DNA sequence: TGCGCCAGCAGGTTGAGAGGAAATGAAAAACTGTTTTTT.

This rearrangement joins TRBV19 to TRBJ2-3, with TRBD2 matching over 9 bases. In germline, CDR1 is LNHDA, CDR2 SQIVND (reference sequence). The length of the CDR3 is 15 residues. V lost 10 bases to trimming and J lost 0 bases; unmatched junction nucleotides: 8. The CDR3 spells CATGWRGGSTDTQYF. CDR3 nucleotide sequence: TGTGCCACGGGGTGGCGGGGGGGTAGCACAGATACGCAGTATTTT.

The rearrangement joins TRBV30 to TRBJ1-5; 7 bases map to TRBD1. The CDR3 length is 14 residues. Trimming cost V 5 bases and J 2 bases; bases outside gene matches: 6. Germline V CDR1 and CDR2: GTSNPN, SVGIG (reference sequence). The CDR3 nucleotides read TGTGCCTGGGGGGGAACAGGGGGCAATCAGCCCCAGCATTTT. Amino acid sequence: CAWGGTGGNQPQHF.

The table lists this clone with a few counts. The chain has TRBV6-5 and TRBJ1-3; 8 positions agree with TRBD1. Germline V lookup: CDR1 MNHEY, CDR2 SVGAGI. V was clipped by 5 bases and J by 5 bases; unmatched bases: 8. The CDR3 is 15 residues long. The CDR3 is CASSSQGAKRNTIYF. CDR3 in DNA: TGTGCCAGCAGTAGTCAGGGGGCGAAGAGAAACACCATATATTTT.

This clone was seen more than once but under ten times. CDR3 in amino acids: CASSLNNYGYTF. CDR3 coding DNA: TGTGCCAGCAGCCTTAATAACTATGGCTACACCTTC. The V and J genes are TRBV7-2 and TRBJ1-2; no clear D. The V gene's germline CDR1 is SGHTA and CDR2 FQGNSA. Between the trimmed V and J ends, which lost 5 bases and 1 base, there was a span of 5 bases. The CDR3 consists of 12 residues.

CDR3 nucleotides: TGCGCCAGCGCCGGGACAGGGGGCTCGACCGGGGAGCTGTTTTTT. Protein: CASAGTGGSTGELFF. The chain employs TRBV4-1 and TRBJ2-2, with 12 bases lining up with TRBD1. CDR1 and CDR2 from the germline V gene are MGHRA and YSYEKL. This CDR3 is 15 amino acids long. After removal of 8 bases from V and 5 bases from J, the junction contained 6 bases not matched to a gene.

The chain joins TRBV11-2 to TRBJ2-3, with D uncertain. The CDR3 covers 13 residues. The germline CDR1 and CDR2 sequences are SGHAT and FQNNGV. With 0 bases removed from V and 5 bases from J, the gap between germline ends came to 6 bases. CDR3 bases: TGTGCCAGCAGCTTAGATCTAGAAGATACGCAGTATTTT. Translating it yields CASSLDLEDTQYF.

CDR3 protein: CASSRTGRTDTQYF. The CDR3 DNA is TGTGCCAGCAGTCGGACAGGTAGGACAGATACGCAGTATTTT. The chain has TRBV13 and TRBJ2-3, with 7 bases identical to TRBD1. The V and J ends lost 6 bases and 3 bases, in that order; junction bases with no gene match: 6. The CDR3 loop spans 14 amino acids. CDR1 and CDR2 from the germline V gene are PRHDT and FYEKMQ (reference sequence).

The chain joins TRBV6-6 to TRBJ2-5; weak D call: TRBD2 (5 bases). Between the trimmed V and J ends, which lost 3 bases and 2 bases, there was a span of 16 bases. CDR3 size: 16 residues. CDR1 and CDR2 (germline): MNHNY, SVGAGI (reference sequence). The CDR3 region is CASSYNEGYPQETQYF. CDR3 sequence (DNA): TGTGCCAGCAGTTATAACGAGGGCTATCCTCAAGAGACCCAGTACTTC.

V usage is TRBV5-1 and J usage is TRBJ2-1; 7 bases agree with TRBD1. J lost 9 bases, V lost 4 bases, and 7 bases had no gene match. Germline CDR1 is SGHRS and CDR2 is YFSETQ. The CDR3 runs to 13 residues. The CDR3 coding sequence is TGCGCCAGCAGCCCCACGACAGGGAGTGAGCAGTTCTTC. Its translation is CASSPTTGSEQFF.

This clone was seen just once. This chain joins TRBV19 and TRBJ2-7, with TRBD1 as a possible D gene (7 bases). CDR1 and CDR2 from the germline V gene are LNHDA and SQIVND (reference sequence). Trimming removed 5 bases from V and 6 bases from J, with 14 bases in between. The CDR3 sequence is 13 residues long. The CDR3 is CASSGRQGGEQYF. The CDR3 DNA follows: TGTGCCAGTAGTGGGAGACAGGGAGGCGAGCAGTACTTC.